This T cell receptor (beta chain) is from a study of T cell repertoires in cytomegalovirus infection. Study at large: Used in the study were CMV epitopes, some recently identified and HLA-C-restricted, others well-studied and HLA-B-restricted. TCR beta signatures that were public indicated CMV infection and matching HLA type. General study results and limits: CMV-specific HLA-C-restricted TCR beta clonotypes dominated the ex vivo response.

With respect to this clonotype: The antigen is not known.

V was cut by 2 bases and J by 1 base, with 11 bases left in between. Germline values: CDR1 DFQATT, CDR2 SNEGSKA (reference sequence). This CDR3 comprises 14 residues. TCRdb redid the calling of the reads with MiXCR, one entry per CDR3 protein. Counted here are approximately 110,000 distinct CDR3 sequences, roughly 41% occurring once; the ten biggest clones make up roughly 74%. The chain joins TRBV20-1 to TRBJ1-1, with unresolved D. This specimen consisted of CD8+ T cells from cultured PBMCs, obtained from culture after CMV antigen stimulation. The receptor was isolated from a human donor in good health (CMV status not recorded). Some clones in this sample may be carry-over from other donors' samples. This CDR3 is CSARPRTANTEAFF. The CDR3 DNA follows: TGCAGTGCTAGACCGCGGACGGCGAACACTGAAGCTTTCTTT.